Many counts were recorded for the clone carrying this T cell receptor beta chain. Its specificity is unknown. Those with hyperthyroidism were 18 to 65 years old, newly diagnosed, and ill for under 2 months. Diagnostic assessment was based on clinical symptoms, serum thyroxine and TRAb, thyroid ultrasound and orbital computed tomography. This entry comes from a study of T cells in Graves' hyperthyroidism and ophthalmopathy. Whole-study results and caveats: Blood also carried most thyroid clonotypes expanded above 0.001.

Trimming removed 3 bases from V and 6 bases from J, with 11 bases in between. The CDR3 length is 13 residues. Per the germline V gene, CDR1 is MDHEN and CDR2 is SYDVKM. Amplified regions were TCR beta CDR3 sequences from RNA transcripts. An initial round of RT-PCR targeting the TCR CDR3 relied on the HTBI primer set. TCRdb redid the calling of the multiplex PCR reads with MiXCR, one entry per CDR3 protein. The sample records some 420,000 distinct CDR3 sequences, roughly an eighth being singletons. This chain links TRBV28 with TRBJ1-2; D perhaps matches TRBD1 (5 bases). Material: blood. This receptor was obtained from a woman in her late teens or twenties with Graves' hyperthyroidism. CDR3 sequence: CASSFEGAHGYTF. CDR3 bases: TGTGCCAGCAGTTTTGAAGGGGCGCATGGCTACACCTTC.